These T cell receptor beta chains were read from a single sample in a study of blood T cell repertoires in COVID-19. Assay used: immunoSEQ multiplex PCR; TCRdb lists only in-frame clones, some missing. The sample has about 99,000 clones, roughly four fifths seen once. Material for sequencing was peripheral blood. Source of these receptors: a man aged 55 to 70 with acute or convalescent COVID-19. Both conserved end residues are part of each CDR3. The D gene is left open where the match is weak. Only part of the rows carry a size: once, few, many, or a class if the clone is expanded.

clone_size d_call j_call v_call cdr3_aa cdr3_nt
- TRBD2 TRBJ2-1 TRBV19 CASSTSGRWNEQFF TGTGCCAGTAGCACTAGCGGGAGATGGAATGAGCAGTTCTTC
- TRBD2 TRBJ2-5 TRBV11-3 CASSFGGASGGAETQYF TGTGCCAGCAGCTTCGGAGGGGCTAGCGGGGGGGCTGAGACCCAGTACTTC
- TRBD1 TRBJ1-1 TRBV2 CATAPGTGVTEAFF TGTGCCACCGCACCCGGGACAGGGGTCACTGAAGCTTTCTTT
- TRBD2 TRBJ2-3 TRBV11-3 CASSPSYGLAGRADTQYF TGTGCCAGCAGCCCCTCATATGGACTAGCGGGAAGGGCAGATACGCAGTATTTT
once - TRBJ1-3 TRBV30 CAWNHGSGNTIYF TGTGCCTGGAATCACGGCTCTGGAAACACCATATATTTT
once TRBD1 TRBJ1-2 TRBV27 CASSFKGAGYGYTF TGTGCCAGCAGTTTCAAGGGGGCTGGCTATGGCTACACCTTC
- TRBD1 TRBJ1-2 TRBV15 CATSTSGQGNYGYTF TGTGCCACCAGCACATCGGGACAGGGGAACTATGGCTACACCTTC
- TRBD1 TRBJ2-7 TRBV6-2/TRBV6-3 CASSYAGTGDRSYEQYF TGTGCCAGCAGTTATGCCGGGACAGGGGACCGCTCCTACGAGCAGTACTTC
- - TRBJ2-3 TRBV14 CASSQGLHTDTQYF TGTGCCAGCAGCCAGGGCCTCCACACAGATACGCAGTATTTT
- TRBD1 TRBJ2-1 TRBV27 CASSLRQGAFDEQFF TGTGCCAGCAGTTTGCGACAGGGGGCTTTCGATGAGCAGTTCTTC
- - TRBJ1-1 TRBV2 CASSGTATEAFF TGTGCCAGCAGTGGGACAGCCACTGAAGCTTTCTTT
- - TRBJ2-3 TRBV9 CASSVAGWSTDTQYF TGTGCCAGCAGCGTAGCGGGGTGGAGCACAGATACGCAGTATTTT
- TRBD1 TRBJ1-5 TRBV2 CASSLQGVGNQPQHF TGTGCCAGCAGCTTACAGGGGGTGGGCAATCAGCCCCAGCATTTT
few - TRBJ2-6 TRBV14 CASSPRGVLPSGANVLTF TGTGCCAGCAGCCCCCGGGGAGTTCTCCCCTCTGGGGCCAACGTCCTGACTTTC
- TRBD1 TRBJ1-4 TRBV7-8 CASRLRTGTVDEKLFF TGTGCCAGCAGACTACGAACCGGGACAGTCGATGAAAAACTGTTTTTT